This TCR beta chain originates from a study of shared clonotypes between healthy human individuals. For the study at large: CD8 memory received one plate per donor, CD8 naive two, CD4 memory three and CD4 naive three.

General study findings and limits: The rarefaction results pointed to incomplete sorted-subset sequencing despite large depth. Sequencing depth was expected to influence donor clonotype sharing.

Clones were sequenced by immunoSEQ multiplex PCR, and TCRdb holds only the in-frame ones, with some missing. The sample carries over a million clones, 75% to 80% recorded once. A split of CD4+ cells into CD45RA+ naive and CD45RA-negative memory subsets was performed. This clone was seen a few times. Its antigen is not known. V was clipped by 0 bases and J by 4 bases; unmatched bases: 6. The germline gives CDR1 SGDLS, CDR2 YYNGEE. This CDR3 contains 16 residues. The genes are TRBV9 and TRBJ2-5, with TRBD2 identical over 10 bases. The TCR comes from a man between 18 and 35 years old in good health. Some clones in this sample may be carry-over from other donors' samples. Sequenced sample: memory CD4+ T cells from PBMCs. The subset denotes: CD45RA-negative fraction. The CDR3 nucleotides are TGTGCCAGCAGCGTAGGCCTAGCGGGAGTTGGAGAGACCCAGTACTTC. Its protein is CASSVGLAGVGETQYF.